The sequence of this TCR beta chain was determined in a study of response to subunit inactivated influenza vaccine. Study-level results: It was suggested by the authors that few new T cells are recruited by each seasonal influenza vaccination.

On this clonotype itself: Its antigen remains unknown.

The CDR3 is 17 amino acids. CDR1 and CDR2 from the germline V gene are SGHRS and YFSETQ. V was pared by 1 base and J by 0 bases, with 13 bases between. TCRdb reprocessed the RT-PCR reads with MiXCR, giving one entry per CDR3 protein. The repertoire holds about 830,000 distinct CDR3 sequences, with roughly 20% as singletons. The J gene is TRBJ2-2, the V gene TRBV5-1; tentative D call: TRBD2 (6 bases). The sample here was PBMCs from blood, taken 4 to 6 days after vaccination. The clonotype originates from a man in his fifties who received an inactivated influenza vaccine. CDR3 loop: CASSLTAGTPNTGELFF. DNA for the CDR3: TGCGCCAGCAGCTTGACAGCCGGGACTCCGAACACCGGGGAGCTGTTTTTT.